Below, one TCR beta chain is given with its context. These data originate in a study of OX40 agonist ivuxolimab in advanced cancers. Germline assignment: CDR1 LGHNA and CDR2 YSLEER. The CDR3 spans 13 residues. V lost 4 bases and J 5 bases, leaving 9 bases between the germline ends. Clones were sequenced by immunoSEQ multiplex PCR, and TCRdb holds only the in-frame ones, with some missing. The table includes 60,000 to 75,000 clones, about 88% detected once. Anyone with autoimmune disease history or systemic immunosuppression was excluded. The sampling schedule covered blood at baseline, cycle 4 day 1, and cycle 7 day 1.

Sequences were derived from CD4+ or CD8+ T cells sorted from blood, sampled in a trial of the OX40 agonist ivuxolimab. The genes are TRBV4-3 and TRBJ1-5; D not resolved. This clonotype originated in an adult with an advanced solid tumor such as melanoma, head and neck, liver or kidney cancer. The CDR3: CASSRSLDQPQHF. CDR3 coding DNA: TGCGCCAGCAGCCGATCCCTCGATCAGCCCCAGCATTTT.